The 29 T cell receptor beta chains presented below share a single source sample, sequenced in a study of T cell responses to AZD1222 COVID-19 vaccine. TCRdb's copy holds only in-frame clones and misses some; the assay was immunoSEQ multiplex PCR. The sample includes about 130,000 clones, approximately 90% seen only once; the top ten take under 2%. The sample was peripheral blood, taken on day 0 of AZD1222 vaccination. These receptors were obtained from an adult in good health.

V usage is TRBV3-1 (or the pseudogene TRBV3-2) and J usage is TRBJ2-5; D perhaps matches TRBD2 (6 bases). Germline CDR1 LGHDT, CDR2 YNNKEL (reference sequence). V lost 0 bases and J lost 6, with 11 bases in between. The CDR3 contains 14 residues. CDR3 loop: CASSQDRAGKTQYF. CDR3 bases: TGTGCCAGCAGCCAAGACAGGGCGGGAAAGACCCAGTACTTC.

This chain uses TRBV30 with TRBJ2-1; no definite D call. The ends were cut back, 1 base at V and 0 bases at J, with 19 bases in the middle. The CDR3 covers 18 residues. The germline CDR1 and CDR2 sequences are GTSNPN and SVGIG (reference sequence). CDR3 protein: CAWSAVGRKGSSYNEQFF. The CDR3, as DNA: TGTGCCTGGAGTGCAGTGGGCCGAAAGGGCAGCTCCTACAATGAGCAGTTCTTC.

The J gene is TRBJ1-2, the V gene TRBV29-1, with 12 bases aligning to TRBD1. Germline lookup yields CDR1 SQVTM and CDR2 ANQGSEA. V lost 6 bases and J lost 4; bases outside the gene matches: 0. The CDR3 sequence is 12 residues long. The DNA of the CDR3 is TGCAGCGTGGGACAGGGGGCCTATGGCTACACCTTC. Protein product: CSVGQGAYGYTF.

The chain carries TRBV7-2 and TRBJ1-3; tentatively, D is TRBD1 (6 bases). The germline V and J ends were trimmed by 3 bases and 3 bases, with 18 bases remaining between them. CDR3 length: 17 residues. Germline-derived CDR1 and CDR2 are SGHTA and FQGNSA. Here the CDR3 reads CASSLVHARRGGNTIYF. The CDR3 bases are TGTGCCAGCAGCTTGGTCCACGCACGCAGGGGTGGAAACACCATATATTTT.

The chain is built from TRBV5-5 and TRBJ1-1, with D uncertain. This CDR3 comprises 14 residues. Trimming removed 2 bases from V and 1 base from J, with 9 bases in between. CDR1 is SGHKS, CDR2 YYEKEE, per germline (reference sequence). The CDR3: CASSFSQENTEAFF. CDR3 sequence (DNA): TGTGCCAGCAGCTTTTCTCAGGAGAACACTGAAGCTTTCTTT.

The V call is TRBV5-6, the J call TRBJ2-6; no clear D gene. V lost 4 bases, J lost 4 bases, and 15 bases lay in between. The germline gives CDR1 SGHDT, CDR2 YYEEEE. The CDR3 contains 16 residues. The CDR3 protein is CASSVPEVNGANVLTF. The CDR3 DNA reads TGTGCCAGCAGCGTTCCGGAAGTGAACGGGGCCAACGTCCTGACTTTC.

The chain uses TRBV12-3 or TRBV12-4 and TRBJ1-4, with D possibly TRBD1 on 5 matching bases. CDR3 length: 12 residues. V shed 8 bases and J shed 8 bases, with 12 bases lying between them. The CDR3 region is CASGQGAEKLFF. The CDR3 region has the DNA TGTGCCAGCGGGCAGGGTGCGGAAAAACTGTTTTTT.

This chain uses TRBV11-2 with TRBJ2-1, with TRBD2 matching 10 bases. This CDR3 is 16 amino acids long. J lost 4 bases, V lost 4 bases, and 7 bases had no gene match. Germline V lookup: CDR1 SGHAT, CDR2 FQNNGV. Written as DNA, the CDR3 is TGTGCCAGCAGCTCCTTAGCGGGGGGACCATACAATGAGCAGTTCTTC. Its protein product is CASSSLAGGPYNEQFF.

This clone was seen just once. The chain recombines TRBV7-6 with TRBJ2-2; D gene ambiguous. Germline lookup yields CDR1 SGHVS and CDR2 FNYEAQ. V dropped 2 bases and J dropped 2 bases, with 9 bases sitting between them. The CDR3 has 15 residues. CDR3 sequence reads: CASSLPRANTGELFF. The DNA of the CDR3 is TGTGCCAGCAGCTTACCCCGAGCAAACACCGGGGAGCTGTTTTTT.

This rearrangement joins TRBV5-4 to TRBJ2-3; D is undetermined. In germline, CDR1 is SGHNT, CDR2 YYREEE (reference sequence). The V and J ends lost 3 bases and 0 bases respectively, with 17 bases between them. This CDR3 is built from 17 residues. The chain's CDR3 is CASSSKVGQASTDTQYF. The DNA for the CDR3 is TGTGCCAGCAGCTCAAAGGTAGGGCAGGCGAGCACAGATACGCAGTATTTT. Variable domain in full (rest from reference TRBV5-4 and TRBJ2-3): ETGVTQSPTHLIKTRGQQVTLRCSSQSGHNTVSWYQQALGQGPQFIFQYYREEENGRGNFPPRFSGLQFPNYSSELNVNALELDDSALYLCASSSKVGQASTDTQYFGPGTRLTVL.

This sequence joins TRBV11-3 and TRBJ2-2, with 11 bases lining up with TRBD2. Per the germline V gene, CDR1 is SGHNT and CDR2 is YENEEA. The CDR3 is 16 amino acids. Trimming at V came to 4 bases and at J to 6 bases, leaving 7 bases not matched to a gene. CDR3 residues: CASSSHSGGAPGELFF. In DNA form, the CDR3 reads TGTGCCAGCAGCTCGCATAGCGGGGGGGCCCCCGGGGAGCTGTTTTTT.

The rearrangement links TRBV3-1 (or the pseudogene TRBV3-2) to TRBJ2-3, with 7 bases fitting TRBD2. The CDR3 sequence is 16 residues long. The V gene's germline CDR1 is LGHDT and CDR2 YNNKEL (reference sequence). Losses at the gene ends were 2 bases for V and 6 bases for J; bases not matched to a gene: 11. CDR3 sequence (DNA): TGTGCCAGCAGCCAATACCGGGAGACACTAGCGGATACGCAGTATTTT. Its protein is CASSQYRETLADTQYF.

The chain uses TRBV2 and TRBJ2-3; TRBD2 is a possible D gene (6 bases). The CDR3 contains 15 residues. Germline V gene sequence: CDR1 SNHLY, CDR2 FYNNEI. Trimming took 6 bases from V and 1 from J, leaving 14 bases between them. Here the CDR3 reads CASSWEVSGTDTQYF. CDR3 DNA: TGTGCCAGCAGCTGGGAGGTTTCCGGCACAGATACGCAGTATTTT.

The chain carries TRBV7-8 and TRBJ1-6, with a possible D match to TRBD1 (5 bases). The CDR3 spans 13 residues. V lost 5 bases and J lost 8, with 10 bases in between. CDR1 and CDR2 (germline): SGHVS, FQNEAQ. For the CDR3, the DNA is TGTGCCAGCAGCCCCCTACAGGATTCACCCCTCCACTTT. Protein sequence: CASSPLQDSPLHF.

J is TRBJ2-7 and V is TRBV4-3; the D gene is possibly TRBD1 (5 bases). The CDR3 has 13 residues. V was trimmed by 3 bases and J by 5 bases, leaving 11 bases between them. Germline assignment: CDR1 LGHNA and CDR2 YSLEER. The CDR3 region has the DNA TGCGCCAGCAGCCACAGACAGTATGACGAGCAGTACTTC. Its translation: CASSHRQYDEQYF.

V and J are TRBV10-3 and TRBJ1-4; 8 bases match TRBD1. Per the germline V gene, CDR1 is ENHRY and CDR2 is SYGVKD. CDR3 length: 15 residues. Trimming took 6 bases from V and 8 from J; bases not matched to a gene: 11. CDR3 loop: CAISGQGGEGEKLFF. CDR3 DNA sequence: TGTGCCATCAGCGGACAGGGCGGTGAAGGGGAAAAACTGTTTTTT.

This chain connects TRBV2 to TRBJ2-7, with TRBD1 matching over 9 bases. CDR1 SNHLY and CDR2 FYNNEI come from the germline V gene. J gave up 1 base and V 5 bases, and 6 bases lay outside the gene matches. CDR3 length: 15 amino acids. CDR3 coding DNA: TGTGCCAGCAGTTATCGACAGGGGGATTCCTACGAGCAGTACTTC. Its translation: CASSYRQGDSYEQYF.

The J gene is TRBJ1-1, the V gene TRBV5-1; TRBD1 might be the D (5 bases). The CDR3 totals 15 residues. Germline V lookup: CDR1 SGHRS, CDR2 YFSETQ. The V and J ends lost 4 bases and 0 bases respectively, with 13 bases between them. The chain's CDR3 is CASSLLQGLNTEAFF. In nucleotides, the CDR3 is TGCGCCAGCAGCCTTTTGCAGGGACTGAACACTGAAGCTTTCTTT.

This chain connects TRBV5-4 to TRBJ1-6; 7 nucleotides align to TRBD1. The CDR3 contains 14 residues. Germline V gene sequence: CDR1 SGHNT, CDR2 YYREEE (reference sequence). V trimming: 4 bases; J trimming: 8 bases; junction bases outside the gene matches: 6. CDR3 DNA: TGTGCCAGCAGCACCGGGACAGACGATTCACCCCTCCACTTT. Translation: CASSTGTDDSPLHF.

The chain joins TRBV18 to TRBJ2-3; no clear D gene. V gave up 8 bases and J gave up 2 bases, with 14 bases separating them. The CDR3 consists of 14 residues. Per germline, CDR1 KGHSH and CDR2 LQKENI. The CDR3 reads CASRKRATTDTQYF. Here the CDR3 DNA reads TGTGCCAGCAGGAAACGGGCTACCACAGATACGCAGTATTTT.

As regards this clone: Germline is not matched at one junction end, which may reflect a read error. The rearrangement joins TRBV5-6 to TRBJ2-1; TRBD2 is a possible D gene (5 bases). Germline values: CDR1 SGHDT, CDR2 YYEEEE. The CDR3 length is 13 residues. The chain's CDR3 is CASSLVEDNEQFF. Here the CDR3 DNA reads TGTGCCAGCAGTTTGGTGGAGGACAATGAGCAGTTCTTC.

Details on this clone: The same CDR3 can be traced to other DNA sequences in this sample. This chain joins TRBV7-9 and TRBJ1-5; the match to TRBD1 covers 8 bases. The length of the CDR3 is 15 residues. The V gene's germline CDR1 is SEHNR and CDR2 FQNEAQ (reference sequence). V lost 5 bases and J lost 4; bases outside the gene matches: 7. DNA for the CDR3: TGTGCCAGCAGCCCCGGACAGGGCAGTAATCAGCCCCAGCATTTT. Translation gives CASSPGQGSNQPQHF.

The chain uses TRBV5-1 and TRBJ2-5; 9 nucleotides line up with TRBD1. V was clipped by 4 bases and J by 4 bases; unmatched bases: 8. Germline CDR1 is SGHRS and CDR2 is YFSETQ. The CDR3 is made up of 15 amino acids. The CDR3 region is CASSAEGQGGETQYF. The CDR3 DNA is TGCGCCAGCAGCGCGGAGGGACAGGGCGGAGAGACCCAGTACTTC.

CDR3 residues: CASSLGPGSSYNEQFF. CDR3 in DNA: TGCGCCAGCAGCTTGGGTCCAGGGAGCTCCTACAATGAGCAGTTCTTC. The chain couples TRBV5-1 to TRBJ2-1; TRBD1 or TRBD2 may be the D gene (5 bases each). V lost 0 bases to trimming and J lost 0 bases, with 10 bases between them. The CDR3 contains 16 residues. Germline lookup yields CDR1 SGHRS and CDR2 YFSETQ.

Only one count was recorded for this clone. The chain has TRBV7-3 and TRBJ2-2, with 8 bases aligning to TRBD2. The CDR3 sequence is 18 residues long. With V trimmed by 5 bases and J by 2 bases, 13 bases remained unmatched. Germline CDR1 and CDR2: SGHTA and FQGTGA. DNA for the CDR3: TGTGCCAGCAGCCCGTCCTGGCGGGGGGCTCGAAACACCGGGGAGCTGTTTTTT. Translated: CASSPSWRGARNTGELFF.

The chain is built from TRBV11-3 and TRBJ1-3, with D uncertain. The V gene's germline CDR1 is SGHNT and CDR2 YENEEA. The CDR3 extends over 16 amino acids. Trimming left V 0 bases short and J 3 bases short, with 12 bases between. The DNA for the CDR3 is TGTGCCAGCAGCTTAGACCTGTACGTCTTTGGAAACACCATATATTTT. The encoded protein is CASSLDLYVFGNTIYF.

The chain employs TRBV4-3 and TRBJ2-7; 9 positions agree with TRBD2. CDR3 length equals 13 residues. CDR1 is LGHNA, CDR2 YSLEER, per germline. Unmatched junction bases numbered 4, after V lost 3 bases and J lost 7 bases. The chain's CDR3 is CASSQGLAGEQYF. In nucleotides, the CDR3 is TGCGCCAGCAGCCAGGGACTAGCTGGGGAGCAGTACTTC.

The rearrangement joins TRBV20-1 to TRBJ1-1; D uncertain. This CDR3 region has 10 residues. Trimming took 7 bases from V and 4 from J, leaving 7 bases between them. Germline V gene lookup returns CDR1 DFQATT and CDR2 SNEGSKA (reference sequence). The CDR3 protein is CSVSGTEAFF. DNA for the CDR3: TGCAGTGTTTCCGGCACTGAAGCTTTCTTT.

This clone was detected once. The chain is built from TRBV6-5 and TRBJ1-2; D gene uncertain. The CDR3 sequence is 12 residues long. V gave up 4 bases and J gave up 8 bases, with 11 bases separating them. Per germline, CDR1 MNHEY and CDR2 SVGAGI. The CDR3 DNA sequence: TGTGCCAGCAGTTCGACCACACGGGGCTACACCTTC. Translated, it gives CASSSTTRGYTF.